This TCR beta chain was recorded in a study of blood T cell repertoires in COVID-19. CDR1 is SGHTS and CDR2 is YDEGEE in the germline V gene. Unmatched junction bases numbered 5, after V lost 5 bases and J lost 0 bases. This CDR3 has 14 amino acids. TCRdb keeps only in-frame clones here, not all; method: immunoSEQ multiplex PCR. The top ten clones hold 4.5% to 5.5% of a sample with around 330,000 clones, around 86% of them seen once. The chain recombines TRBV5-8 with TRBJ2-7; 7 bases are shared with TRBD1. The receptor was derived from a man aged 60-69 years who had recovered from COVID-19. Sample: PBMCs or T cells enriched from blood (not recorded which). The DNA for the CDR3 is TGTGCCAGCAGGCAGACAGGGAACTCCTACGAGCAGTACTTC. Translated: CASRQTGNSYEQYF.